Detailed here is one T cell receptor beta chain. CDR3 length: 14 residues. Germline V gene sequence: CDR1 SEHNR, CDR2 FQNEAQ (reference sequence). With 1 base removed from V and 2 bases from J, the gap between germline ends came to 9 bases. This sample was taken from a study of blood T cell repertoires in COVID-19. About the research overall: Both acute and convalescent COVID-19 samples were obtained from the United States, Italy and Spain. In each case, the material was cDNA or gDNA derived from T cells, B-cell-depleted T cells, or PBMCs.

How the authors handled the data: The assay estimated nucleated cells by amplifying reference gene primers. Data came from immunoSEQ multiplex PCR; TCRdb stores just in-frame clones and leaves some out. V and J calls and clone size are copied from that table; D and trimming were computed from the DNA. In the table there are 25,000 to 35,000 clones, around nine tenths of which are singletons. Sequencing was performed on peripheral blood. The chain carries TRBV7-9 and TRBJ2-7; possibly TRBD2 for D (5 bases). The receptor comes from a human donor in a cohort sampled during active COVID-19. CDR3 amino acids: CASSLERVAYEQYF. CDR3 nucleotides: TGTGCCAGCAGCTTAGAGAGGGTTGCCTACGAGCAGTACTTC.